This passage covers 21 T cell receptor beta chains from one sample sequenced in a study of T cells in Graves' hyperthyroidism and ophthalmopathy. The TCR beta CDR3 regions underwent amplification using RNA transcripts as the source. HTBI primers were the set used in a first-round RT-PCR of the TCR CDR3. TCRdb itself ran the multiplex PCR reads through MiXCR, one entry per CDR3 protein. The sample contains roughly 500,000 distinct CDR3 sequences, about 15% of which appear only once. Sequencing used blood. These receptors were collected from a woman aged 30 to 39 with Graves' hyperthyroidism that later progressed to Graves' ophthalmopathy.

This clonotype was seen only a few times. The rearrangement joins TRBV4-1 to TRBJ2-1, with D perhaps matching TRBD2 (5 bases). In germline, CDR1 is MGHRA, CDR2 YSYEKL. Trimming left V 2 bases short and J 9 bases short, with 8 bases between. The CDR3 runs 12 residues. The CDR3 region is CASSQLLGEQFF. The CDR3 DNA reads TGCGCCAGCAGCCAACTACTAGGTGAGCAGTTCTTC.

The V call is TRBV19, the J call TRBJ2-3, with 8 bases identical to TRBD1. Per germline, CDR1 LNHDA and CDR2 SQIVND (reference sequence). V lost 3 bases, J lost 2 bases, and 13 bases stayed unmatched. The CDR3 runs to 18 residues. The CDR3 loop is CASSMKAPGQETTDTQYF. CDR3 nucleotides: TGTGCCAGTAGTATGAAAGCCCCGGGACAGGAGACCACAGATACGCAGTATTTT.

Many counts were recorded for this clonotype. An end of the junction does not agree with germline; a read error may underlie this. CDR3 loop: CSGEQGSGGYTF. The CDR3 coding sequence is TGCAGCGGTGAACAGGGAAGTGGTGGCTACACCTTC. The J gene is TRBJ1-2, the V gene TRBV29-1; a weak D match, TRBD1 (6 bases). This CDR3 has 12 residues. CDR1 SQVTM and CDR2 ANQGSEA come from the germline V gene.

The chain links TRBV4-1 to TRBJ1-2, with D tentatively TRBD1 (5 bases). Germline V gene lookup returns CDR1 MGHRA and CDR2 YSYEKL. This CDR3 contains 16 residues. Deletions cut 3 bases from V and 6 bases from J, with 20 bases between. The CDR3 region is CASSHQRGERGDGYTF. CDR3 DNA sequence: TGCGCCAGCAGCCACCAACGGGGGGAGCGGGGGGATGGCTACACCTTC.

V usage is TRBV20-1 and J usage is TRBJ2-3; D is possibly TRBD1 (6 bases). Germline lookup yields CDR1 DFQATT and CDR2 SNEGSKA (reference sequence). The CDR3 sequence is 15 residues long. Between the trimmed V and J ends, which lost 5 bases and 2 bases, there was a span of 17 bases. This chain's CDR3 is CSAGSGDRPTDTQYF. The CDR3 nucleotides read TGCAGTGCTGGGTCCGGTGACAGGCCCACAGATACGCAGTATTTT.

Ten or more counts support this clonotype. The chain couples TRBV5-6 to TRBJ1-1, with D uncertain. CDR3 length: 13 amino acids. The germline CDR1 and CDR2 sequences are SGHDT and YYEEEE. V lost 1 base and J lost 5, with 9 bases in between. CDR3 coding DNA: TGTGCCAGCAGCTTGAAGCCGCATACTGAAGCTTTCTTT. This sequence encodes CASSLKPHTEAFF.

The chain employs TRBV12-3 or TRBV12-4 and TRBJ2-7, with TRBD1 as a possible D gene (6 bases). The V end lost 4 bases, the J end lost 3 bases, and 16 bases lay between the germline ends. There are 15 residues in the CDR3. The CDR3 reads CASSSSGTLSYEQYF. In DNA, the CDR3 is TGTGCCAGCAGTTCATCCGGGACACTCAGCTACGAGCAGTACTTC.

The table lists this clonotype with many counts. CDR3 amino acids: CASSYDDAQPQHF. The CDR3, as DNA: TGTGCCAGCAGTTACGATGATGCTCAGCCCCAGCATTTT. The chain couples TRBV6-2 or TRBV6-3 to TRBJ1-5; D ambiguous. This CDR3 contains 13 residues. Germline-derived CDR1 and CDR2 are MNHEY and SVGEGT. Trimming removed 2 bases at V and 6 bases at J, with 8 bases between.

The sample holds many counts of this clonotype. This chain connects TRBV6-1 to TRBJ2-7; possible D gene TRBD1, 6 bases. V dropped 6 bases and J dropped 5 bases, with 17 bases sitting between them. CDR3 length: 14 residues. Germline CDR1 is MNHNS and CDR2 is SASEGT. The CDR3: CASRQQGVVHEQYF. CDR3 in DNA: TGTGCCAGCAGACAACAGGGAGTTGTCCACGAGCAGTACTTC.

At least ten counts were recorded for this clonotype. The V and J genes are TRBV2 and TRBJ2-7; 7 positions match TRBD1. V dropped 10 bases and J dropped 2; count of bases not matched to a gene: 14. This CDR3 is built from 15 residues. Germline V gives CDR1 SNHLY, CDR2 FYNNEI. The CDR3 protein is CATHSTSGTAYEQYF. The CDR3 DNA is TGTGCCACCCACTCGACATCCGGGACAGCCTACGAGCAGTACTTC.

This clonotype has only a few counts. The rearrangement joins TRBV29-1 to TRBJ1-6, with 8 bases lining up with TRBD1. The CDR3 sequence is 14 residues long. The V gene end was trimmed by 5 bases and the J gene end by 8 bases; junction bases not matched to a gene: 8. Germline V gene data show CDR1 as SQVTM and CDR2 as ANQGSEA. As DNA, the CDR3 is TGCAGCGTTCGGGGACAGGCCGGGGATTCACCCCTCCACTTT. It encodes CSVRGQAGDSPLHF.

This clonotype was counted many times. The chain links TRBV20-1 to TRBJ2-3, with TRBD2 identical over 8 bases. The CDR3 length is 15 residues. Trimming removed 5 bases from V and 2 bases from J; junction bases left unmatched: 9. The germline V gene has CDR1 DFQATT and CDR2 SNEGSKA (reference sequence). As DNA, the CDR3 is TGCAGTGCTGGGCCCCTAGCGGGCTTCACAGATACGCAGTATTTT. Amino acid sequence: CSAGPLAGFTDTQYF.

This clonotype was seen ten or more times. This rearrangement joins TRBV14 to TRBJ1-6; tentative D call: TRBD1 (5 bases). With 3 bases removed from V and 10 bases from J, the gap between germline ends came to 16 bases. This CDR3 region has 15 residues. CDR1 SGHDN and CDR2 FVKESK come from the germline V gene. The chain's CDR3 is CASSQGPPIVSPLHF. The CDR3 nucleotides are TGTGCCAGCAGCCAGGGACCGCCGATCGTCTCACCCCTCCACTTT.

V usage is TRBV4-2 and J usage is TRBJ2-1; no clear D. CDR1 is LGHNA, CDR2 YNFKEQ, per germline. The CDR3 spans 14 residues. The V end was cut by 3 bases, the J end by 10 bases, with 16 bases between. CDR3 amino acids: CASSQDPSRREQFF. The CDR3 coding sequence is TGTGCCAGCAGCCAGGACCCATCGCGGCGGGAGCAGTTCTTC.

There are many counts of this clonotype. The chain combines TRBV28 with TRBJ2-1, with D maybe TRBD1 (6 bases). The CDR3 contains 15 residues. V was shortened by 5 bases and J by 2 bases, with 13 bases between the two germline ends. Germline CDR1 and CDR2: MDHEN and SYDVKM. The CDR3 DNA reads TGTGCCAGCAGTCATACAGGGTATCCCTACAATGAGCAGTTCTTC. This encodes CASSHTGYPYNEQFF.

This clonotype was picked up many times. The chain is built from TRBV20-1 and TRBJ1-5, with 7 nucleotides matching TRBD1. With V trimmed by 6 bases and J by 1 base, 6 bases remained unmatched. The CDR3 has 14 amino acids. Germline lookup yields CDR1 DFQATT and CDR2 SNEGSKA (reference sequence). Written as DNA, the CDR3 is TGCAGTGCGATTCAGGGGGGAAGCAATCAGCCCCAGCATTTT. It codes for CSAIQGGSNQPQHF.

This clonotype was seen ten or more times. The chain employs TRBV30 and TRBJ2-7; 12 bases line up with TRBD2. This CDR3 comprises 16 residues. Germline loops: CDR1 GTSNPN, CDR2 SVGIG (reference sequence). V lost 1 base, J lost 6 bases, and 10 bases stayed unmatched. The CDR3 protein is CAWSGLAGVRGAEQYF. Written as DNA, the CDR3 is TGTGCCTGGAGTGGACTAGCGGGAGTACGAGGGGCCGAGCAGTACTTC.

This chain links TRBV6-1 with TRBJ2-3; D is unresolved. V dropped 6 bases and J dropped 4 bases, with 14 bases sitting between them. Germline V gene lookup returns CDR1 MNHNS and CDR2 SASEGT. CDR3 length equals 14 residues. CDR3 sequence (DNA): TGTGCCAGCAGGCCAGCGAGTGCCCCAGATACGCAGTATTTT. Residues: CASRPASAPDTQYF.

This clonotype was seen repeatedly, ten times or more. The genes are TRBV12-3 or TRBV12-4 and TRBJ1-1; D ambiguous. CDR3 length: 11 residues. The V gene lost 2 bases and the J gene lost 7 bases, with 5 bases spanning the gap. CDR3 sequence reads: CASSLFSEAFF. DNA of the CDR3: TGTGCCAGCAGTTTATTTAGTGAAGCTTTCTTT.

This clonotype was seen ten or more times. The genes are TRBV18 and TRBJ2-7; TRBD2 is a possible D gene (6 bases). Trimming cost V 3 bases and J 3 bases, with 12 bases left between them. CDR3 length: 14 residues. Germline V gene data show CDR1 as KGHSH and CDR2 as LQKENI. The chain's CDR3 is CASSPQTSNYEQYF. Here the CDR3 DNA reads TGTGCCAGCTCACCCCAGACTAGTAACTACGAGCAGTACTTC.

This clonotype was recorded many times. This sequence joins TRBV28 and TRBJ2-2; D call uncertain. Germline values: CDR1 MDHEN, CDR2 SYDVKM. The CDR3 consists of 14 residues. Trimming shortened V by 4 bases and J by 6 bases, and 12 bases separated the two germline ends. CDR3 nucleotides: TGTGCCAGCAGTTCCCCACAGTACGCCGGGGAGCTGTTTTTT. This codes for CASSSPQYAGELFF.